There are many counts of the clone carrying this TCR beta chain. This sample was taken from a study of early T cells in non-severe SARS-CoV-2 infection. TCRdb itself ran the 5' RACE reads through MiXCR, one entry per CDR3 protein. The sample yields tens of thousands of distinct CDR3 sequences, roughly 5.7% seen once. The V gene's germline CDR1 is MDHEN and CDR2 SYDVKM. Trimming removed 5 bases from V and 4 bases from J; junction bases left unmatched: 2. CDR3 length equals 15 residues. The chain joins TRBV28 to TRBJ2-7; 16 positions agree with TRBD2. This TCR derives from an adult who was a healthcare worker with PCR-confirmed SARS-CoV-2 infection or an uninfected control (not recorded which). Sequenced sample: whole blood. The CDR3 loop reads CASSPGLAGGYEQYF. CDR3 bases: TGTGCCAGCAGTCCGGGACTAGCGGGGGGGTACGAGCAGTACTTC.